This T cell receptor (beta chain) appears in the sequencing data of a study of shared clonotypes between healthy human individuals. The V gene lost 1 base and the J gene lost 3 bases, with 7 bases spanning the gap. The CDR3 has 13 residues. CDR1 SGHTA and CDR2 FQGTGA come from the germline V gene. TCRdb keeps only in-frame clones here, not all; method: immunoSEQ multiplex PCR. The sample includes over 850,000 clones, more than 75% of them seen just once. This chain links TRBV7-3 with TRBJ2-7; no clear D gene. The source of this sequence is a man aged 18 to 29 in good health. Some clones in this sample may be carry-over from other donors' samples. Sequenced: memory CD4+ T cells from PBMCs. Regarding subset: CD45RA-negative fraction. The CDR3 DNA is TGTGCCAGCAGCTTAAGCGATAGCTACGAGCAGTACTTC. It translates to CASSLSDSYEQYF.